This entry concerns a single T cell receptor beta chain. The data were obtained in a study of blood T cell repertoires in COVID-19. Sequencing was performed with immunoSEQ multiplex PCR; in TCRdb, only in-frame clones are kept and a portion is missing. This sample has roughly 150,000 clones, with around 89% found just once. Germline values: CDR1 MNHEY, CDR2 SVGEGT. This CDR3 contains 12 residues. Trimming cost V 4 bases and J 8 bases, with 8 bases left between them. This TCR came from an older woman with active COVID-19. This chain connects TRBV6-2 or TRBV6-3 to TRBJ1-4; D remains unclear. Input material: peripheral blood. In DNA form, the CDR3 reads TGTGCCAGCAGTTCGTCGTCCGAAAAACTGTTTTTT. Its protein is CASSSSSEKLFF.